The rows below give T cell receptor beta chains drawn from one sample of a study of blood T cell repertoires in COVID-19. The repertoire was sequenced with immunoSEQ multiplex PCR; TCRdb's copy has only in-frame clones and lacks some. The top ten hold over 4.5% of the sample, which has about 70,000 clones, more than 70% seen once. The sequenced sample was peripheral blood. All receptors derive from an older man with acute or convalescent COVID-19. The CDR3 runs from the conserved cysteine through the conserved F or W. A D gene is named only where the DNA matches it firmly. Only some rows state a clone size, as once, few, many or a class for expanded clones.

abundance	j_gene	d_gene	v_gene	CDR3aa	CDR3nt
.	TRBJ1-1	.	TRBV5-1	CASSLDGQITVTEAFF	TGCGCCAGCAGCTTGGATGGTCAGATCACAGTCACTGAAGCTTTCTTT
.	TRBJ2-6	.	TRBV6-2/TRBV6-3	CASSYWGASTGANVLTF	TGTGCCAGCAGTTACTGGGGCGCCAGCACTGGGGCCAACGTCCTGACTTTC
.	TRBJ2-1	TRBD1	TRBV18	CASSPRQGGEQFF	TGTGCCAGCTCACCACGACAGGGTGGTGAGCAGTTCTTC
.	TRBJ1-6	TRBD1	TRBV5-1	CASSLVGQGDSPLHF	TGCGCCAGCAGCTTGGTAGGACAGGGGGATTCACCCCTCCACTTT
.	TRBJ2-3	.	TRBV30	CAWSVGHRRNTDTQYF	TGTGCCTGGAGTGTAGGACACAGGCGAAACACAGATACGCAGTATTTT
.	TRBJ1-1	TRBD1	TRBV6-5	CASSSRGTTEAFF	TGTGCCAGCAGTTCCAGGGGGACCACTGAAGCTTTCTTT
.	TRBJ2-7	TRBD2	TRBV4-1	CASSQALTSGSSYEQYF	TGCGCCAGCAGCCAAGCACTTACTAGCGGGAGCTCCTACGAGCAGTACTTC
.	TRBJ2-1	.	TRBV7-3	CASSLQGDYNEQFF	TGTGCCAGCAGCCTCCAAGGGGATTACAATGAGCAGTTCTTC
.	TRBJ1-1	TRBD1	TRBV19	CASGQGLNTEAFF	TGTGCCAGTGGACAGGGGCTGAACACTGAAGCTTTCTTT
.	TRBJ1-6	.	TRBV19	CASTLTFGDSPLHF	TGTGCCAGTACCCTCACATTCGGGGATTCACCCCTCCACTTT
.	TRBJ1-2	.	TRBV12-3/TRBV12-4	CASSLGPNYGYTF	TGTGCCAGCAGTTTGGGGCCTAACTATGGCTACACCTTC
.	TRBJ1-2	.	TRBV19	CASSPRENNYGYTF	TGTGCCAGTAGTCCCCGCGAGAATAACTATGGCTACACCTTC
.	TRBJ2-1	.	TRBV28	CASSSSMTYNEQFF	TGTGCCAGCAGTAGTAGCATGACCTACAATGAGCAGTTCTTC
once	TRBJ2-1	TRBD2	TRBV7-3	CASSHGTSGAFGEQFF	TGTGCCAGCAGCCACGGGACTAGCGGGGCCTTCGGAGAGCAGTTCTTC
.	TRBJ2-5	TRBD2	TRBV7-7	CASSLPAGGKETQYF	TGTGCCAGCAGCTTACCGGCGGGGGGGAAAGAGACCCAGTACTTC
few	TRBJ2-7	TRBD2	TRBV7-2	CASRGTSGDYEQYF	TGTGCCAGCAGGGGGACTAGCGGGGACTACGAGCAGTACTTC
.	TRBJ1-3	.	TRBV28	CASSPPRGSGNTIYF	TGTGCCAGCAGTCCCCCTCGGGGCTCTGGAAACACCATATATTTT
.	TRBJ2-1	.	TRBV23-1	CASSPGDEQFF	TGCGCCAGCAGTCCAGGCGATGAGCAGTTCTTC
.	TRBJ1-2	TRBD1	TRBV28	CASSTRTGADYGYTF	TGTGCCAGCAGTACCCGGACAGGGGCAGACTATGGCTACACCTTC
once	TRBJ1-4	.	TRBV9	CASSVRDSKGELFF	TGTGCCAGCAGCGTCCGGGACTCCAAAGGGGAACTGTTTTTT
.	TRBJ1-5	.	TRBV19	CASSIVGRQPQHF	TGTGCCAGTAGTATAGTCGGTCGTCAGCCCCAGCATTTT
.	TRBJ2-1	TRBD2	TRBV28	CASSLFRTSGRHEQFF	TGTGCCAGCAGTTTATTTAGGACTAGCGGGAGGCATGAGCAGTTCTTC
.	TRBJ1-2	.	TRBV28	CAVRSGDSYGYTF	TGTGCCGTCCGGTCAGGGGATTCCTATGGCTACACCTTC
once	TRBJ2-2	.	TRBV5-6	CASSFRVSNTGELFF	TGTGCCAGCAGCTTCAGGGTGTCGAACACCGGGGAGCTGTTTTTT
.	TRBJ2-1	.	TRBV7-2	CASSLRGTTYNEQFF	TGTGCCAGCAGCTTGAGGGGGACAACCTACAATGAGCAGTTCTTC
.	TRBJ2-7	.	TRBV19	CASRLRGSSYEQYF	TGTGCCAGTAGGCTGAGAGGGAGCTCCTACGAGCAGTACTTC
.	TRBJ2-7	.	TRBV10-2	CASSRDFTYEQYF	TGCGCCAGCAGTCGGGACTTCACCTACGAGCAGTACTTC
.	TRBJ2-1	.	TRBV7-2	CATKGSGAYNEQFF	TGTGCGACCAAGGGGTCGGGGGCCTACAATGAGCAGTTCTTC
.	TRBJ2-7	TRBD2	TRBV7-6	CASSLETSGNLEQYF	TGTGCCAGCAGCTTAGAAACTAGCGGTAATCTCGAGCAGTACTTC
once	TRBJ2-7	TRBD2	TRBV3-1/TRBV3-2	CASSLAGPSYEQYF	TGTGCCAGCAGCCTAGCGGGCCCGTCCTACGAGCAGTACTTC
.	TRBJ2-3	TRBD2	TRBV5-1	CASSLLAPDTQYF	TGCGCCAGCAGTTTACTAGCGCCAGATACGCAGTATTTT
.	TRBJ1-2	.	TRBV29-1	CSVERAGDGYTF	TGCAGCGTTGAACGAGCGGGGGATGGCTACACCTTC
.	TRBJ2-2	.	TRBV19	CASNLRTENTGELFF	TGTGCCAGTAACCTTAGGACAGAGAACACCGGGGAGCTGTTTTTT
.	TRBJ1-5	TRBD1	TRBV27	CASSPRAGGTNQPQHF	TGTGCCAGCAGTCCCCGGGCAGGGGGGACCAATCAGCCCCAGCATTTT
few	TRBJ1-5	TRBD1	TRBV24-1	CATSEPDRGVDQPQHF	TGTGCCACCAGTGAACCTGACAGGGGGGTCGATCAGCCCCAGCATTTT
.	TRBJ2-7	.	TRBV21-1	CASSKIPPQYEQYF	TGTGCCAGCAGCAAAATTCCCCCCCAGTACGAGCAGTACTTC
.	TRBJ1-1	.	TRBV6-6	CASSYLVAPRNTEAFF	TGTGCCAGCAGTTACTTGGTGGCACCTCGGAACACTGAAGCTTTCTTT
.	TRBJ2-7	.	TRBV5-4	CASSLRSGEQYF	TGTGCCAGCAGCTTGAGGTCGGGCGAGCAGTACTTC
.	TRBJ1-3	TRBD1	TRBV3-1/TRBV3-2	CASSQPGTGGFGNTIYF	TGTGCCAGCAGCCAACCCGGGACAGGGGGCTTTGGAAACACCATATATTTT
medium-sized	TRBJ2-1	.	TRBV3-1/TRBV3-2	CASSQVAGISEQFF	TGTGCCAGCAGCCAAGTTGCAGGGATTAGTGAGCAGTTCTTC
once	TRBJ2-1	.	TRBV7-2	CASSPRGIYNEQFF	TGTGCCAGCAGTCCCCGGGGGATTTACAATGAGCAGTTCTTC
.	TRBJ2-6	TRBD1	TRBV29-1	CSVGTGYSGANVLTF	TGCAGCGTCGGGACAGGATACTCTGGGGCCAACGTCCTGACTTTC
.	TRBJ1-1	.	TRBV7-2	CASSFSRVNTEAFF	TGTGCCAGCAGCTTTTCGAGGGTAAACACTGAAGCTTTCTTT
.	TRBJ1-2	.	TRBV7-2	CASSRDYGYTF	TGTGCCAGCAGCCGGGACTATGGCTACACCTTC
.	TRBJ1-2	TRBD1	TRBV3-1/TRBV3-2	CASSRASQGDGGGCTF	TGTGCCAGCAGCCGCGCCTCACAGGGGGATGGGGGGGGCTGCACCTTC
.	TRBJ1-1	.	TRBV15	CATSRPTQRTEAFF	TGTGCCACCAGCAGGCCCACTCAACGCACTGAAGCTTTCTTT
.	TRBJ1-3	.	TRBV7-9	CASLGRRNTIYF	TGTGCCAGCTTGGGGAGGAGAAACACCATATATTTT
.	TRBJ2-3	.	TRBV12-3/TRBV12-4	CASSFGSTDTQYF	TGTGCCAGCAGTTTCGGGAGCACAGATACGCAGTATTTT
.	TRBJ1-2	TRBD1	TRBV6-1	CASSESDRDGYTF	TGTGCCAGCAGTGAATCGGACAGGGATGGCTACACCTTC
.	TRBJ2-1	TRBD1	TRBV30	CAWRKPGQGVNEQFF	TGTGCCTGGCGAAAGCCGGGACAGGGAGTTAATGAGCAGTTCTTC
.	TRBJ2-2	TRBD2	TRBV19	CASSMASGWGTGELFF	TGTGCCAGTAGTATGGCTAGCGGGTGGGGCACCGGGGAGCTGTTTTTT